The next 2 T cell receptor beta chains were all read from a single sample in a study of graft-versus-host responses after intestinal transplantation. No antigen has been assigned to these receptors. The assay was immunoSEQ multiplex PCR, and TCRdb's table has in-frame clones only and misses some. Of approximately 110,000 clones in the sample, roughly nine tenths were seen once. The starting material was unstimulated CD4+ T cells sorted from spleen or lymph node cells, obtained before transplant. Every receptor here comes from a human donor who was the organ donor for an intestinal transplant.

The chain joins TRBV2 to TRBJ2-2, with TRBD2 matching over 10 bases. The CDR3 sequence is 15 residues long. J gave up 4 bases and V 6 bases, and 5 bases lay outside the gene matches. Germline V CDR1 and CDR2: SNHLY, FYNNEI. The CDR3 nucleotides are TGTGCCAGCAGCTCTAGCGGGAGAAGCACCGGGGAGCTGTTTTTT. Translation: CASSSSGRSTGELFF.

The J gene is TRBJ2-7, the V gene TRBV7-2; 9 bases are shared with TRBD1. This CDR3 contains 15 residues. The J segment lost 3 bases and the V segment lost 5 bases, leaving 8 bases of the junction unmatched. Germline CDR1 is SGHTA and CDR2 is FQGNSA. The CDR3 protein is CASSPRTGAHYEQYF. In nucleotides, the CDR3 is TGTGCCAGCAGCCCGAGGACAGGGGCCCACTACGAGCAGTACTTC.